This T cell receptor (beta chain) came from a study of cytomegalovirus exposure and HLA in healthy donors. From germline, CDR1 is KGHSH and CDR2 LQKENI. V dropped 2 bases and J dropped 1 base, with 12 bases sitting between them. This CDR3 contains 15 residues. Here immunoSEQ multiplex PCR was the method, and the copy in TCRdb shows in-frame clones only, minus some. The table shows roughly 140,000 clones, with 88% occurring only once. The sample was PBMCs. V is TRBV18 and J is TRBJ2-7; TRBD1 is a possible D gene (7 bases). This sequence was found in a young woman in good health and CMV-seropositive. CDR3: CASSPSAGGSYEQYF. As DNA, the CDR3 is TGTGCCAGCTCACCATCCGCAGGGGGGTCCTACGAGCAGTACTTC.